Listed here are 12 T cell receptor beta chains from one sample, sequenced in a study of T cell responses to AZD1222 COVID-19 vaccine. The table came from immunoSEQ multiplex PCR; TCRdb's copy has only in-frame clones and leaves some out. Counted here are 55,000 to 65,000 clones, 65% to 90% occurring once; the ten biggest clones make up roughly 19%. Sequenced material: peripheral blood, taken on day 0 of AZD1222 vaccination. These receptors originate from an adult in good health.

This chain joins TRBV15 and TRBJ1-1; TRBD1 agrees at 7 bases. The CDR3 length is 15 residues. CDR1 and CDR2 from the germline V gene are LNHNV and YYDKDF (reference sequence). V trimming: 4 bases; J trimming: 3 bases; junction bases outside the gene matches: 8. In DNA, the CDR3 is TGTGCCACCAGCACCCCGACAGGGTTTGACACTGAAGCTTTCTTT. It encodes CATSTPTGFDTEAFF.

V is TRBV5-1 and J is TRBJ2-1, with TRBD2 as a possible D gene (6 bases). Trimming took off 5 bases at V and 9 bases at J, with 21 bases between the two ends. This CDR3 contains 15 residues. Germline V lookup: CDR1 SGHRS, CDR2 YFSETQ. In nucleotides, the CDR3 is TGCGCCAGCAGGGTAGCGGAGGGGTTTGTTCCTGAGCAGTTCTTC. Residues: CASRVAEGFVPEQFF.

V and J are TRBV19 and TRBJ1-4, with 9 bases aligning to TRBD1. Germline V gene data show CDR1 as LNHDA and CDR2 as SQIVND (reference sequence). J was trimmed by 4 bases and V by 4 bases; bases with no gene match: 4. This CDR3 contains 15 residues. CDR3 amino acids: CASSSLGQGNEKLFF. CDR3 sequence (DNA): TGTGCCAGTAGTAGCCTGGGACAGGGTAATGAAAAACTGTTTTTT.

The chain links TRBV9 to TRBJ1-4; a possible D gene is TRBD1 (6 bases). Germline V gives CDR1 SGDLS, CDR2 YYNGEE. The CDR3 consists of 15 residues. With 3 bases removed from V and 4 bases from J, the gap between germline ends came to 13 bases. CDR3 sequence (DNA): TGTGCCAGCAGCGAGGGGGGACACTATAATGAAAAACTGTTTTTT. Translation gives CASSEGGHYNEKLFF.

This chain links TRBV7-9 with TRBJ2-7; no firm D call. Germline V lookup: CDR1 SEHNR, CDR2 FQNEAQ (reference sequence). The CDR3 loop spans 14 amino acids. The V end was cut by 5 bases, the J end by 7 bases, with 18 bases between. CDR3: CASSIDDLLKEQYF. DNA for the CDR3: TGTGCCAGCAGCATCGACGACTTGCTTAAGGAGCAGTACTTC.

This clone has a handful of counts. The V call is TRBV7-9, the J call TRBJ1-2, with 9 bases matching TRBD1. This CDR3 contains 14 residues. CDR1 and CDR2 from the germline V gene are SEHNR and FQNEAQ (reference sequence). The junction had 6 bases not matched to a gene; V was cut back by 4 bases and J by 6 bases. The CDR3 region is CASSSSGTGNGYTF. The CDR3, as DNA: TGTGCCAGCAGCTCCTCCGGGACAGGGAATGGCTACACCTTC.

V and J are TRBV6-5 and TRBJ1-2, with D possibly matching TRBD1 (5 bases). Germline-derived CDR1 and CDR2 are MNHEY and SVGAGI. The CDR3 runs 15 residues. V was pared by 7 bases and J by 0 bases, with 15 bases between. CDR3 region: CASNSRGEPNYGYTF. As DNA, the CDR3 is TGTGCCAGCAATTCACGAGGGGAGCCTAACTATGGCTACACCTTC.

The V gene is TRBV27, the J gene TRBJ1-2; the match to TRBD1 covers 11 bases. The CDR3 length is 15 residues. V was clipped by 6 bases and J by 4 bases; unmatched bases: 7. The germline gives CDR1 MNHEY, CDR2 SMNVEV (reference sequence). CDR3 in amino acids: CASRAGTGGGYGYTF. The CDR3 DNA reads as TGTGCCAGCAGGGCAGGGACAGGGGGGGGCTATGGCTACACCTTC.

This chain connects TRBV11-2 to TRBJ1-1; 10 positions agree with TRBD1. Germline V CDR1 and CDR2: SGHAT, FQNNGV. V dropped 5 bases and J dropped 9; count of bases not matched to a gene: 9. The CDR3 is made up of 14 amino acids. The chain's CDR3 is CASSKGGTGVQAFF. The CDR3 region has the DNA TGTGCCAGCAGCAAAGGGGGGACAGGGGTTCAAGCTTTCTTT.

CDR3 amino acids: CASSGPVGEAFF. The CDR3 coding sequence is TGTGCCAGCTCGGGCCCCGTGGGTGAAGCTTTCTTT. This rearrangement joins TRBV19 to TRBJ1-1; no firm D call. V gave up 9 bases and J gave up 7 bases, with 15 bases separating them. Germline CDR1 and CDR2: LNHDA and SQIVND (reference sequence). The CDR3 is 12 residues long.

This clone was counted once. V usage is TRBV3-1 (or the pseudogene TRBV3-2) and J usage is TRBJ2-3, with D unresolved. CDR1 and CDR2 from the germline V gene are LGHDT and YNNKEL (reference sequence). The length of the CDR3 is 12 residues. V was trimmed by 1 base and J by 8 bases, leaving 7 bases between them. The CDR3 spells CASSQVSGTQYF. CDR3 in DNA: TGTGCCAGCAGCCAAGTATCCGGTACGCAGTATTTT.

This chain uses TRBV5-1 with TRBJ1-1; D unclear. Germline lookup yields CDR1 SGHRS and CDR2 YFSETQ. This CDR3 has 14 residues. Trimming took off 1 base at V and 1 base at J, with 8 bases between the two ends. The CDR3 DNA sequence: TGCGCCAGCAGCTTGACTTCCGCGAACACTGAAGCTTTCTTT. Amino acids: CASSLTSANTEAFF.